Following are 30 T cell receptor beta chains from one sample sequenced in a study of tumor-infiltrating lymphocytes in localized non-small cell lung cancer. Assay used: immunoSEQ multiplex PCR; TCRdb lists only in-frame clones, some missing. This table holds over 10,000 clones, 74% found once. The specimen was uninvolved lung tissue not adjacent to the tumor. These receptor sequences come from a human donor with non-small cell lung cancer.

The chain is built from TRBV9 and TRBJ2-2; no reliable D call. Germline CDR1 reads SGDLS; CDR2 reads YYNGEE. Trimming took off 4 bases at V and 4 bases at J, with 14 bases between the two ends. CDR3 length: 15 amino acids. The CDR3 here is CASSPPDVFTGELFF. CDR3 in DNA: TGTGCCAGCAGCCCTCCTGATGTGTTCACCGGGGAGCTGTTTTTT. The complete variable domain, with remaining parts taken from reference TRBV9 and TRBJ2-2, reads DSGVTQTPKHLITATGQRVTLRCSPRSGDLSVYWYQQSLDQGLQFLIQYYNGEERAKGNILERFSAQQFPDLHSELNLSSLELGDSALYFCASSPPDVFTGELFFGEGSRLTVL.

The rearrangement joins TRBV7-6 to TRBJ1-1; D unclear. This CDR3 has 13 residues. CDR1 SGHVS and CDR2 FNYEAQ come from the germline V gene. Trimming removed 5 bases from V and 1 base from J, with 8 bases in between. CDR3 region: CASSQYTNTEAFF. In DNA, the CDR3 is TGTGCCAGCAGCCAGTATACGAACACTGAAGCTTTCTTT.

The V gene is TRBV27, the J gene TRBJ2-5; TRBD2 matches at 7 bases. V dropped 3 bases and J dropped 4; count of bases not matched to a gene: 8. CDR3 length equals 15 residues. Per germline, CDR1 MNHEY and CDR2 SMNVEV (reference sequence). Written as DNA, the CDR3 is TGTGCCAGCAGTTTTCGGCGGGAGCCGGTAGAGACCCAGTACTTC. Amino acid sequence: CASSFRREPVETQYF.

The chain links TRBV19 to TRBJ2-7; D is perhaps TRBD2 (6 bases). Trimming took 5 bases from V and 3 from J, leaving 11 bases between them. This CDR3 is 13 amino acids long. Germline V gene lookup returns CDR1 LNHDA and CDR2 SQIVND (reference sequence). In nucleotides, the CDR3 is TGTGCCAGTAGTCGACCGGGAGTCTACGAGCAGTACTTC. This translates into CASSRPGVYEQYF.

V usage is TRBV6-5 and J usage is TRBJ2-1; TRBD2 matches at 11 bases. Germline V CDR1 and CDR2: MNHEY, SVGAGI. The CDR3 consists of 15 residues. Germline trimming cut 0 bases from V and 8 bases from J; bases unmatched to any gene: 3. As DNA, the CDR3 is TGTGCCAGCAGTTACTCGACTAGCGGGGTTGATGAGCAGTTCTTC. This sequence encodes CASSYSTSGVDEQFF.

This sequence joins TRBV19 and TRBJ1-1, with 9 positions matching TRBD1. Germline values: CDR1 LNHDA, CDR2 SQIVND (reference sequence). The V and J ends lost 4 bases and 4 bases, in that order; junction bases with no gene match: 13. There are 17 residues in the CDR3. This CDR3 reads CASSNPIWTGVSTEAFF. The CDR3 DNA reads TGTGCCAGTAGTAACCCGATATGGACAGGGGTAAGCACTGAAGCTTTCTTT.

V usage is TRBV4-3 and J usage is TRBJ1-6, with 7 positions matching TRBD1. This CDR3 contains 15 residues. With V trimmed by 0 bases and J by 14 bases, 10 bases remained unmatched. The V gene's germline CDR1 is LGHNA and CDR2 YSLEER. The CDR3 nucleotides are TGCGCCAGCAGCCAAGAGTTAGGGGGCGAGTGGGCCCTCCACTTT. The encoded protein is CASSQELGGEWALHF.

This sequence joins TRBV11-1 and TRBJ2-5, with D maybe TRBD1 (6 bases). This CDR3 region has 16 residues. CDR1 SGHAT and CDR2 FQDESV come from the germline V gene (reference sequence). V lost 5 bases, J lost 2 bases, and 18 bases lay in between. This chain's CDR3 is CASSPHSGTGQETQYF. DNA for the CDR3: TGTGCCAGCAGCCCACACTCCGGAACAGGGCAAGAGACCCAGTACTTC.

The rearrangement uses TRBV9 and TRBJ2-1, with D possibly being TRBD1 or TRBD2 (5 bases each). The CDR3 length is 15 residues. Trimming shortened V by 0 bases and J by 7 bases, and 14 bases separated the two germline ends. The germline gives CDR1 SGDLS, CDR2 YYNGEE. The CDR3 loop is CASSVGPRGANEQFF. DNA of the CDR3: TGTGCCAGCAGCGTAGGTCCTAGAGGGGCAAATGAGCAGTTCTTC.

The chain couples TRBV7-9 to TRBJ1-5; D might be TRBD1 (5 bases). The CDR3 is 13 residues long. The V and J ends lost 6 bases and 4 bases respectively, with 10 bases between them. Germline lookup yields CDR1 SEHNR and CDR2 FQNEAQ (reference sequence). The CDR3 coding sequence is TGTGCCAGCAGAGCAACAGGTAATCAGCCCCAGCATTTT. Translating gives CASRATGNQPQHF.

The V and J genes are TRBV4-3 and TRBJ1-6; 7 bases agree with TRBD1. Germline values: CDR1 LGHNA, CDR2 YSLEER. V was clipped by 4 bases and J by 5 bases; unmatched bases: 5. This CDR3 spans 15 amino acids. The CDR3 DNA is TGCGCCAGCAGCCGCGGGACAGCTAATAATTCACCCCTCCACTTT. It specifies CASSRGTANNSPLHF.

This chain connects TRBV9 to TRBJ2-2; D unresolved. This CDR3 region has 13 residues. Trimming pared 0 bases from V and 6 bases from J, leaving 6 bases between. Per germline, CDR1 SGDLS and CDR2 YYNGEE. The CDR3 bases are TGTGCCAGCAGCGTAGACGAAGCCGGGGAGCTGTTTTTT. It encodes CASSVDEAGELFF.

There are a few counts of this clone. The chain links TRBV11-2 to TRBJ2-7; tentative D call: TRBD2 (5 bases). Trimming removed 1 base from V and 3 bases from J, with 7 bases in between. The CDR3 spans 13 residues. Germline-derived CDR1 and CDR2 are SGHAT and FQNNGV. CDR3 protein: CASSLVEDYEQYF. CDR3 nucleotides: TGTGCCAGCAGCTTAGTGGAGGACTACGAGCAGTACTTC.

The CDR3 sequence: CASSYPRGLYNEQFF. CDR3 bases: TGTGCCAGCAGTTACCCCCGGGGCCTATACAATGAGCAGTTCTTC. This chain connects TRBV6-6 to TRBJ2-1; the D gene could be TRBD1 or TRBD2 (5 bases each). CDR3 size: 15 residues. Germline CDR1 and CDR2: MNHNY and SVGAGI (reference sequence). The ends were cut back, 2 bases at V and 4 bases at J, with 12 bases in the middle.

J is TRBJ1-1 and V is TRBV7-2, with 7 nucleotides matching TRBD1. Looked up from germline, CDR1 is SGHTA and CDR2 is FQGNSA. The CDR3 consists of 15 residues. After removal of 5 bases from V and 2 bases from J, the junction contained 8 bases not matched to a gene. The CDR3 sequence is CASSRKTGDNTEAFF. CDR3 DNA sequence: TGTGCCAGCAGCCGCAAAACAGGGGACAACACTGAAGCTTTCTTT.

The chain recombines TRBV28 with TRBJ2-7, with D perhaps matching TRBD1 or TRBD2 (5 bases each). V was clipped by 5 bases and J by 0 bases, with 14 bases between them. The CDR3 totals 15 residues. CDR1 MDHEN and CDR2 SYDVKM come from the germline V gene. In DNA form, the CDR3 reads TGTGCCAGCAGTGTGGCCGGGACCGCCTCCTACGAGCAGTACTTC. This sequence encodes CASSVAGTASYEQYF.

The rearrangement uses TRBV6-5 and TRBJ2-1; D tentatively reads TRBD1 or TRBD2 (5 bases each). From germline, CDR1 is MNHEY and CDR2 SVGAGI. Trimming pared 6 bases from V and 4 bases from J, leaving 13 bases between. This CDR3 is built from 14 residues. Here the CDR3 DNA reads TGTGCCAGCAGCGTCTCGGGGCGTTACAATGAGCAGTTCTTC. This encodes CASSVSGRYNEQFF.

The CDR3 DNA sequence: TGCGCCAGCAGCCAAGATATAGCGGGAGGGCCGATCACAGATACGCAGTATTTT. As protein: CASSQDIAGGPITDTQYF. The chain uses TRBV4-1 and TRBJ2-3; TRBD2 matches 11 bases. The CDR3 loop spans 18 amino acids. The V segment lost 0 bases and the J segment 2 bases; nucleotides outside the gene matches: 7. The germline V gene encodes CDR1 MGHRA and CDR2 YSYEKL.

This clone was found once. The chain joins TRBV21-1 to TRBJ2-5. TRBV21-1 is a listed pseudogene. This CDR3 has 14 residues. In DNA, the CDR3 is TGTGCCAGCAGCAAAGGGGGGGCCCAAGAGACCCAGTACTTC. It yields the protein CASSKGGAQETQYF.

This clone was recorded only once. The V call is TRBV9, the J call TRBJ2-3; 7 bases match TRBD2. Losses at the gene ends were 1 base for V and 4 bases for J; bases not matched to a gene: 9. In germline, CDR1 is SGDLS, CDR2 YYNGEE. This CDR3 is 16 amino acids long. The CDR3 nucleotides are TGTGCCAGCAGCGTATTCGGGGGAGGGCCCCCAGATACGCAGTATTTT. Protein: CASSVFGGGPPDTQYF.

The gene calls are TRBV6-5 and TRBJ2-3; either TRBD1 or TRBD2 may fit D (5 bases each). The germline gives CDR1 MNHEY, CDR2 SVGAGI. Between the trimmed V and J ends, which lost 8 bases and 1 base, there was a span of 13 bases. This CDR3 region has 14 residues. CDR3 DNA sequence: TGTGCCAGCGGGGGTTCTAGGGGCACAGATACGCAGTATTTT. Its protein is CASGGSRGTDTQYF.

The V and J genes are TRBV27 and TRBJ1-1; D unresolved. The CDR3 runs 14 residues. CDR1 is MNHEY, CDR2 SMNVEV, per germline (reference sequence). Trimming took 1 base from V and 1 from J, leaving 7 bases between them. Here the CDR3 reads CASSLLSGNTEAFF. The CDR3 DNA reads TGTGCCAGCAGTTTATTGTCAGGGAACACTGAAGCTTTCTTT.

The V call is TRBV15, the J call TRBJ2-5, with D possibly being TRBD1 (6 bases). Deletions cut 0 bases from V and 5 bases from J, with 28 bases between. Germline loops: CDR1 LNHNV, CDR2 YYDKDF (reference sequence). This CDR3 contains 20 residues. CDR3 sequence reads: CATSRDWPARPTGRPETQYF. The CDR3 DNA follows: TGTGCCACCAGCAGAGATTGGCCGGCCCGTCCCACAGGGCGTCCGGAGACCCAGTACTTC.

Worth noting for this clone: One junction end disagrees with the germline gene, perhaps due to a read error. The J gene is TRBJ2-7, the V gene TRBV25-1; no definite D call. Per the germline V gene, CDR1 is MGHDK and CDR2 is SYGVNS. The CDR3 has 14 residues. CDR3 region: CASSESSLVSEGSF. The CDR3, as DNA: TGTGCCAGCAGTGAATCTAGTTTAGTTTCGGAAGGTTCCTTC.

CDR3 DNA sequence: TGTGCCAGCAGCTCGAATGTTGGATCTGGGGCCAACGTCCTGACTTTC. Amino acid sequence: CASSSNVGSGANVLTF. The V gene is TRBV5-4, the J gene TRBJ2-6; D unresolved. The CDR3 has 16 amino acids. Between the trimmed V and J ends, which lost 3 bases and 1 base, there was a span of 11 bases. Germline V gene lookup returns CDR1 SGHNT and CDR2 YYREEE (reference sequence). The full variable domain, in which reference TRBV5-4 and TRBJ2-6 provide the parts outside the CDR3, is ETGVTQSPTHLIKTRGQQVTLRCSSQSGHNTVSWYQQALGQGPQFIFQYYREEENGRGNFPPRFSGLQFPNYSSELNVNALELDDSALYLCASSSNVGSGANVLTFGAGSRLTVL.

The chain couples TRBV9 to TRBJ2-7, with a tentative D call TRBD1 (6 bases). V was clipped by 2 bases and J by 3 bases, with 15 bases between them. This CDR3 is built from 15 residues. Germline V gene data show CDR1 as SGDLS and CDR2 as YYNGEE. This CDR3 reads CASSVAPGQSYEQYF. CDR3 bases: TGTGCCAGCAGCGTGGCCCCGGGACAAAGCTACGAGCAGTACTTC.

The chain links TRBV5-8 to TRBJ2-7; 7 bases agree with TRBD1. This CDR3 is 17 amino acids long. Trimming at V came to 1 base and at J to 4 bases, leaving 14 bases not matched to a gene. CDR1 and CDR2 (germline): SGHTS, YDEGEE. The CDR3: CASSLSGVRGFRYEQYF. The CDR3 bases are TGTGCCAGCAGCTTGAGTGGGGTCAGGGGGTTCCGGTACGAGCAGTACTTC. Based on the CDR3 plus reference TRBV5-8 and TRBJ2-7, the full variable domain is EAGVTQSPTHLIKTRGQQATLRCSPISGHTSVYWYQQALGLGLQFLLWYDEGEERNRGNFPPRFSGRQFPNYSSELNVNALELEDSALYLCASSLSGVRGFRYEQYFGPGTRLTVT.

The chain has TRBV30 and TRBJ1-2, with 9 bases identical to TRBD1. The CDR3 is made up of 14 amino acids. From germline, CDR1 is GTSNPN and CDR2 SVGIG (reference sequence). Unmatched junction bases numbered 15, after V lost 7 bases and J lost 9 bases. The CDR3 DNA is TGTGCCTCCACACCGGGACAGGGTGCCTCTAGCTACACCTTC. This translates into CASTPGQGASSYTF. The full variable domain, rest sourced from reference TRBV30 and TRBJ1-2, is SQTIHQWPATLVQPVGSPLSLECTVEGTSNPNLYWYRQAAGRGLQLLFYSVGIGQISSEVPQNLSASRPQDRQFILSSKKLLLSDSGFYLCASTPGQGASSYTFGSGTRLTVV.

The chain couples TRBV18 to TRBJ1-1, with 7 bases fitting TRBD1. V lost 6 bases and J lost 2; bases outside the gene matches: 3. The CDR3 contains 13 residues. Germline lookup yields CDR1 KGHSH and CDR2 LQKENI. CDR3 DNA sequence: TGTGCCAGCTCTCGGGACAGAAACACTGAAGCTTTCTTT. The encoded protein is CASSRDRNTEAFF.

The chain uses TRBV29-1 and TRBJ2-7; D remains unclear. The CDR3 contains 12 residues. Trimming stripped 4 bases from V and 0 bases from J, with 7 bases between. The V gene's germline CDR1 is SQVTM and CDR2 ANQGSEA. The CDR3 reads CSVGASSYEQYF. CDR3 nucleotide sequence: TGCAGCGTTGGGGCCAGCTCCTACGAGCAGTACTTC.